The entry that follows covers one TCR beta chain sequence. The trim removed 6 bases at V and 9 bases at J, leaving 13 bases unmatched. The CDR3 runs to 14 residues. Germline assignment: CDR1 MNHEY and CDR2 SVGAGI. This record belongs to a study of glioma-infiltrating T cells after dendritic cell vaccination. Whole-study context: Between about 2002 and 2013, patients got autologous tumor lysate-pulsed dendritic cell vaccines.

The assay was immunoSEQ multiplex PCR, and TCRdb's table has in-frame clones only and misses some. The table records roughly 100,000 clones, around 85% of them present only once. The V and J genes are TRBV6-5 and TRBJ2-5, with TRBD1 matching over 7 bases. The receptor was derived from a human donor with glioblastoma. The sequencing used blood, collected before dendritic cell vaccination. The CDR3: CASRGWTGLGAQYF. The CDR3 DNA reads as TGTGCCAGCAGAGGATGGACAGGCTTAGGGGCCCAGTACTTC.